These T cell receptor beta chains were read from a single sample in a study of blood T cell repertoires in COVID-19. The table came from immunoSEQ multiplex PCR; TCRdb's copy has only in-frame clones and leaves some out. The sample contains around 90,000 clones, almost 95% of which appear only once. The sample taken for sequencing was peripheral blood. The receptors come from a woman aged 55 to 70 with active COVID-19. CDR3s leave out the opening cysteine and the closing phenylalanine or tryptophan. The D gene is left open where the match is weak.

CDR3 protein: AISKDTGGVYGYT
V gene: TRBV10-3
D gene: .

CDR3 protein: ASSYYQAVDTGELF
V gene: TRBV6-5
D gene: .

CDR3 protein: ASSLDLPGVTEAF
V gene: TRBV5-1
D gene: .

CDR3 protein: ASSSGGYLYRGYT
V gene: TRBV7-9
D gene: .

CDR3 protein: ASSPRDSYTDTQY
V gene: TRBV7-2
D gene: .

CDR3 protein: ASSATGSKQNSPLH
V gene: TRBV5-1
D gene: .

CDR3 protein: ASSLRKGQGGSPLH
V gene: TRBV27
D gene: TRBD1

CDR3 protein: ASTPDPRSGELF
V gene: TRBV6-5
D gene: .

CDR3 protein: ASSARTGNSYEQY
V gene: TRBV11-2
D gene: TRBD1

CDR3 protein: ASSRGGRGDRQPQH
V gene: TRBV11-2
D gene: TRBD1

CDR3 protein: ASMEDSLSYEQY
V gene: TRBV2
D gene: .

CDR3 protein: SPNPGLASTDTQY
V gene: TRBV1
D gene: .

CDR3 protein: ASRRQGDQPQH
V gene: TRBV12-3/TRBV12-4
D gene: TRBD1

CDR3 protein: ASSESGEYTDTQY
V gene: TRBV10-2
D gene: .

CDR3 protein: SVGTSLSTDTQY
V gene: TRBV29-1
D gene: TRBD2

CDR3 protein: ASSLAQSYNEQF
V gene: TRBV18
D gene: .

CDR3 protein: ASSQEGRGTDTQY
V gene: TRBV4-1
D gene: .

CDR3 protein: ASARLAGSYNEQF
V gene: TRBV2
D gene: TRBD2

CDR3 protein: ASSLDPPGGQETQY
V gene: TRBV7-2
D gene: TRBD1

CDR3 protein: ASSTTSGRNYNEQF
V gene: TRBV7-9
D gene: TRBD2

CDR3 protein: ASRQGQETQY
V gene: TRBV11-2
D gene: TRBD1

CDR3 protein: ASSLQGTGAF
V gene: TRBV6-5
D gene: .

CDR3 protein: ASSLQGLAGVYEQY
V gene: TRBV7-8
D gene: TRBD2

CDR3 protein: ASSSTSTGTELEKLF
V gene: TRBV27
D gene: TRBD1

CDR3 protein: ASSPSGQGPLSTN
V gene: TRBV18
D gene: TRBD1

CDR3 protein: ASSLRQGRNTEAF
V gene: TRBV11-3
D gene: TRBD1

CDR3 protein: ASRRAGGSSYEQY
V gene: TRBV6-5
D gene: TRBD2

CDR3 protein: ATSDSTQVISGANVLT
V gene: TRBV24-1
D gene: .

CDR3 protein: ASSQDLEIGEQY
V gene: TRBV3-1/TRBV3-2
D gene: .

CDR3 protein: ASSQDSRGFTPLH
V gene: TRBV3-1/TRBV3-2
D gene: .

CDR3 protein: ASSANRGSYNEQF
V gene: TRBV27
D gene: .

CDR3 protein: ATSPGGLGELF
V gene: TRBV28
D gene: .

CDR3 protein: ASSSGDRGTFETQY
V gene: TRBV7-9
D gene: TRBD1

CDR3 protein: AIRGEDRGGDTQY
V gene: TRBV10-3
D gene: TRBD1

CDR3 protein: ASTGSLSATEQY
V gene: TRBV6-5
D gene: .

CDR3 protein: ASSYGRNTEAF
V gene: TRBV28
D gene: .

CDR3 protein: ASSYPGVASNQPQH
V gene: TRBV6-7
D gene: .

CDR3 protein: ASSLGTGNEKLF
V gene: TRBV7-9
D gene: TRBD1

CDR3 protein: ASSLGQVNTEAF
V gene: TRBV7-6
D gene: TRBD1

CDR3 protein: ASSQTGVNEKLF
V gene: TRBV18
D gene: TRBD1

CDR3 protein: AWSSGGSNTDTQY
V gene: TRBV30
D gene: TRBD2

CDR3 protein: ASSPGQVGTGELF
V gene: TRBV18
D gene: TRBD1

CDR3 protein: ASSPTGGAPRGTQY
V gene: TRBV7-8
D gene: .

CDR3 protein: ATSDTRDGYGYT
V gene: TRBV24-1
D gene: .

CDR3 protein: ATRGLTGAGELF
V gene: TRBV2
D gene: .

CDR3 protein: ASSLAGRDLDYGYT
V gene: TRBV5-6
D gene: .

CDR3 protein: ASSPYRGSYNEQF
V gene: TRBV28
D gene: TRBD1

CDR3 protein: ASSFGGDRTDTQY
V gene: TRBV5-4
D gene: .

CDR3 protein: ASSSAGGTQETQY
V gene: TRBV11-3
D gene: TRBD2

CDR3 protein: ASSRGTSGSNEQF
V gene: TRBV2
D gene: TRBD2

CDR3 protein: ASSPGGTEAF
V gene: TRBV28
D gene: .

CDR3 protein: ASRGPSGQETQY
V gene: TRBV2
D gene: .

CDR3 protein: ASSWARLAGGNTGELF
V gene: TRBV19
D gene: TRBD2

CDR3 protein: ATSAGQGLPPSPYNEQF
V gene: TRBV24-1
D gene: TRBD1

CDR3 protein: SVWREANTEAF
V gene: TRBV29-1
D gene: .